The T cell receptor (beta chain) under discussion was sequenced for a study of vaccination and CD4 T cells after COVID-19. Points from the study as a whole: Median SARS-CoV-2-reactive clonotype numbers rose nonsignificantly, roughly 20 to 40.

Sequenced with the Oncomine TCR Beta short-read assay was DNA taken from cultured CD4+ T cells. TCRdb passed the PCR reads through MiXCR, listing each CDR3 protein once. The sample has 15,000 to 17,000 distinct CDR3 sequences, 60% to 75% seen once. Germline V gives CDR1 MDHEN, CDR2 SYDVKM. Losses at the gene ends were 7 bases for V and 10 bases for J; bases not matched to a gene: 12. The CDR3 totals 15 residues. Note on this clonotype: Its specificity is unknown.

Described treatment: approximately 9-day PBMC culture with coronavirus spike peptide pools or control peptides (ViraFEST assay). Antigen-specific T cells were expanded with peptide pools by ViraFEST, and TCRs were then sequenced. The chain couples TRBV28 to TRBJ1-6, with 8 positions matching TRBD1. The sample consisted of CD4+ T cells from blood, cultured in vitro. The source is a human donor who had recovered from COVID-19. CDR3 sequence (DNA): TGTGCCAGCACCTCCGGACAGGGTCGGGAGTCACCCCTCCACTTT. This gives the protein CASTSGQGRESPLHF.